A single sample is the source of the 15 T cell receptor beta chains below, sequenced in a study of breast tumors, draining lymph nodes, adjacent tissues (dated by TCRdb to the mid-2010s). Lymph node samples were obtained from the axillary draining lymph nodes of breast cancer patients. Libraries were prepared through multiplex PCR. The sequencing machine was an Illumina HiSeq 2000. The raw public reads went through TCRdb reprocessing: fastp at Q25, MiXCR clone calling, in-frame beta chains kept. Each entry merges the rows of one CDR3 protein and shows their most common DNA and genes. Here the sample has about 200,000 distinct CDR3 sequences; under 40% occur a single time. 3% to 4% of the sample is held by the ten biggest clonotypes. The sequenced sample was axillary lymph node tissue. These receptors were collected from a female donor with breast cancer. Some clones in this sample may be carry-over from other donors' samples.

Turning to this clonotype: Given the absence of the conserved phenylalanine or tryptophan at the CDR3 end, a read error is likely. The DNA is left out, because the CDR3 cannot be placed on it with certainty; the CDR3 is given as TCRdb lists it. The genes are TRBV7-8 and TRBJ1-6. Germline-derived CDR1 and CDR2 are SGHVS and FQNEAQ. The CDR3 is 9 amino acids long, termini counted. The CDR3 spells CASSLAKQL.

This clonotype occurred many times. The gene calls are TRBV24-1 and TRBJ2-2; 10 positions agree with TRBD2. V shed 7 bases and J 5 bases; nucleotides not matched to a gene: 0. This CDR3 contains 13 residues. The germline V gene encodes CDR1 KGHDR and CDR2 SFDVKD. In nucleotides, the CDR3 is TGTGCCACCAGGACTAGCGGGACCGGGGAGCTGTTTTTT. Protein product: CATRTSGTGELFF.

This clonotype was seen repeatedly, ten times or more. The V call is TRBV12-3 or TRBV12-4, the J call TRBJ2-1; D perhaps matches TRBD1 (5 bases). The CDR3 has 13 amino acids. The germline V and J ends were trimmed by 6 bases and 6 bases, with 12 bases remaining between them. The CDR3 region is CASSFRQGNEQFF. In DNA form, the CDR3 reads TGTGCCAGCAGCTTCCGTCAGGGCAATGAGCAGTTCTTC.

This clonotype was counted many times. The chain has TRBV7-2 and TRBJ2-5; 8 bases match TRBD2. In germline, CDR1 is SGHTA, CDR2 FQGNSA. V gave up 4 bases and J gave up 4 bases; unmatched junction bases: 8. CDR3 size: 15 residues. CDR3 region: CASSSSGSRRETQYF. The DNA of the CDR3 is TGTGCCAGCAGCTCGAGCGGGAGCCGGAGAGAGACCCAGTACTTC.

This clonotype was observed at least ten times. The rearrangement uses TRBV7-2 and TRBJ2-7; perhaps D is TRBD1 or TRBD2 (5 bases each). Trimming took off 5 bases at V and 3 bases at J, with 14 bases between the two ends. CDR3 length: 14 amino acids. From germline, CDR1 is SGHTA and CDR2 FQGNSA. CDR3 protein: CASSLRDGYYEQYF. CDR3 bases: TGTGCCAGCAGCCTAAGGGACGGATACTACGAGCAGTACTTC.

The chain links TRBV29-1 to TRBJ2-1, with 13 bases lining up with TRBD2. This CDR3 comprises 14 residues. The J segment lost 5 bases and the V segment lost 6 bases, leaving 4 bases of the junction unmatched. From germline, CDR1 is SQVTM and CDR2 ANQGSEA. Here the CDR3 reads CSVPGLAGNNEQFF. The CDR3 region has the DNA TGCAGCGTGCCGGGACTAGCGGGGAACAATGAGCAGTTCTTC.

CDR3 in DNA: TGTGCCAGCTCACCACCGGGACAGGCGGTAAATTCACCCCTCCACTTT. Amino acids: CASSPPGQAVNSPLHF. The chain uses TRBV18 and TRBJ1-6, with 8 bases identical to TRBD1. With 0 bases clipped from V and 7 bases from J, the junction kept 5 bases outside the gene matches. The CDR3 sequence is 16 residues long. The germline V gene has CDR1 KGHSH and CDR2 LQKENI. The full variable domain, with the rest looked up from reference TRBV18 and TRBJ1-6, is NAGVMQNPRHLVRRRGQEARLRCSPMKGHSHVYWYRQLPEEGLKFMVYLQKENIIDESGMPKERFSAEFPKEGPSILRIQQVVRGDSAAYFCASSPPGQAVNSPLHFGNGTRLTVT.

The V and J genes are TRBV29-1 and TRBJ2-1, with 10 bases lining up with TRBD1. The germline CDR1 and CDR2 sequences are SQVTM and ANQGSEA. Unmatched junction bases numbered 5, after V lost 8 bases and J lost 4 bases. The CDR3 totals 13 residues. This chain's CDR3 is CSRGTGEYNEQFF. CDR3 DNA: TGCAGCCGGGGGACAGGGGAGTACAATGAGCAGTTCTTC.

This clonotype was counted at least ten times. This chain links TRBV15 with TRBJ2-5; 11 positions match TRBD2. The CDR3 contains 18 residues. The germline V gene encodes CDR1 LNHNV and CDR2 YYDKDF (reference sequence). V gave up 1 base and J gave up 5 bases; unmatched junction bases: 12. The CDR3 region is CATSRAFKTSGGWETQYF. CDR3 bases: TGTGCCACCAGCAGAGCTTTTAAAACTAGCGGGGGTTGGGAGACCCAGTACTTC.

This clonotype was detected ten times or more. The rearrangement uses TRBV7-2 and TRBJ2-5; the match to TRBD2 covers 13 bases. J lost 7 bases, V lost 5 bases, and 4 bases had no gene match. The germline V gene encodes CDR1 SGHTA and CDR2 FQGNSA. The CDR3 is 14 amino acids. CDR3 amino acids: CASSPTSGGATQYF. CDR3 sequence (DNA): TGTGCCAGCAGCCCAACTAGCGGGGGGGCGACCCAGTACTTC.

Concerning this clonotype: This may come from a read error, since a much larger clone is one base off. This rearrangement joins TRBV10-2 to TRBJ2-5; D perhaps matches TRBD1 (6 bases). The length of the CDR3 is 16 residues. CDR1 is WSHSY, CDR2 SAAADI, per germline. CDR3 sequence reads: CASSDRDRSYQETQHF. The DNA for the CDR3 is TGCGCCAGCAGTGATAGAGACAGGAGTTATCAAGAGACCCAGCACTTC.

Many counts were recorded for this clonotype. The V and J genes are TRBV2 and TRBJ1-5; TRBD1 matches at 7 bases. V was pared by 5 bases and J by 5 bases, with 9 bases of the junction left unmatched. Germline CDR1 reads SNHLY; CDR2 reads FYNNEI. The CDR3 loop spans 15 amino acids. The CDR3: CASSRQGQDYQPQHF. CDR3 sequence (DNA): TGTGCCAGCAGTAGACAGGGTCAGGATTATCAGCCCCAGCATTTT.

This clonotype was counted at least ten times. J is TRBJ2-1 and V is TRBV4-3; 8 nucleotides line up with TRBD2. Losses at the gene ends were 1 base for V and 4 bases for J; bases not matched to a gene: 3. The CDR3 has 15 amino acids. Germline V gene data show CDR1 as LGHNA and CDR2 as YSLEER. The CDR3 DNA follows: TGCGCCAGCAGCCAAGTAACTAGCGGATACAATGAGCAGTTCTTC. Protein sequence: CASSQVTSGYNEQFF.

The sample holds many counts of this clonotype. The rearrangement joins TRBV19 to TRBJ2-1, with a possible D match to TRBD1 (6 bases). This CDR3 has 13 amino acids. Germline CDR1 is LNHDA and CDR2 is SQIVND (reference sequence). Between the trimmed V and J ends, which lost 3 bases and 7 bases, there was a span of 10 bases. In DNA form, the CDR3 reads TGTGCCAGTAGTATTACTCAGGGGAATGAGCAGTTCTTC. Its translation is CASSITQGNEQFF.

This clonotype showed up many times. For the CDR3, the DNA is TGTGCCAGCAGCATGGGACTAGCGGGTCTCTACGAGCAGTACTTC. Its translation is CASSMGLAGLYEQYF. The V and J genes are TRBV12-3 or TRBV12-4 and TRBJ2-7, with 12 nucleotides matching TRBD2. V was pared by 6 bases and J by 3 bases, with 6 bases of the junction left unmatched. CDR3 length equals 15 residues.